These 19 T cell receptor beta chains were sequenced from one sample in a study of blood T cell repertoires in COVID-19. The protocol was immunoSEQ multiplex PCR, while the TCRdb copy is restricted to in-frame clones and leaves out a portion. The data show roughly 180,000 clones, 88% seen once. Sequences were obtained from peripheral blood. The receptors here all came from a woman in her 30s with acute or convalescent COVID-19.

V usage is TRBV6-5 and J usage is TRBJ2-6; D gene ambiguous. The CDR3 runs to 15 residues. V was shortened by 7 bases and J by 0 bases, with 10 bases between the two germline ends. Germline V CDR1 and CDR2: MNHEY, SVGAGI. The CDR3 protein is CASNPVSSGANVLTF. CDR3 in DNA: TGTGCCAGCAACCCCGTCAGCTCTGGGGCCAACGTCCTGACTTTC.

This clone was detected only once. The V gene is TRBV10-3, the J gene TRBJ1-3; D uncertain. V gave up 9 bases and J gave up 6 bases, with 12 bases separating them. This CDR3 comprises 12 residues. Germline CDR1 ENHRY, CDR2 SYGVKD. CDR3 in DNA: TGTGCCATTCGGCGGGCGGAAAACACCATATATTTT. Its protein product is CAIRRAENTIYF.

The chain uses TRBV5-8 and TRBJ2-3, with a tentative D call TRBD2 (6 bases). Per the germline V gene, CDR1 is SGHTS and CDR2 is YDEGEE. V shed 4 bases and J shed 6 bases, with 15 bases lying between them. The CDR3 runs 14 residues. CDR3 sequence reads: CASSPGGNIDTQYF. The CDR3 DNA reads as TGTGCCAGCAGCCCCGGAGGGAATATCGATACGCAGTATTTT.

The CDR3: CASSKGREDPDYNEQFF. In DNA form, the CDR3 reads TGTGCCAGCAGCAAAGGGAGGGAGGATCCCGACTACAATGAGCAGTTCTTC. This rearrangement joins TRBV21-1 to TRBJ2-1; the table's D call TRBD2 went unverified against the DNA. TRBV21-1 is a pseudogene locus. The CDR3 loop spans 17 amino acids.

This clone was found once. This chain's CDR3 is CASSSQGADNEQFF. Here the CDR3 DNA reads TGTGCCAGCTCAAGCCAGGGGGCCGACAATGAGCAGTTCTTC. The chain has TRBV18 and TRBJ2-1; 8 bases fit TRBD1. Germline lookup yields CDR1 KGHSH and CDR2 LQKENI. V was clipped by 5 bases and J by 5 bases; unmatched bases: 5. The CDR3 contains 14 residues.

This rearrangement joins TRBV6-5 to TRBJ1-2; 8 bases line up with TRBD1. With V trimmed by 2 bases and J by 8 bases, 4 bases remained unmatched. The length of the CDR3 is 13 residues. Germline CDR1 reads MNHEY; CDR2 reads SVGAGI. CDR3 sequence reads: CASSYRPGGGYTF. For the CDR3, the DNA is TGTGCCAGCAGTTACCGGCCAGGGGGCGGCTACACCTTC.

The CDR3 protein is CTSSPLSVRNTIYF. As DNA, the CDR3 is TGCACCAGCAGCCCCTTGAGTGTAAGAAACACCATATATTTT. The chain joins TRBV1 to TRBJ1-3. TRBV1 is a documented pseudogene. The CDR3 is 14 amino acids.

The chain has TRBV6-5 and TRBJ2-3, with D possibly being TRBD2 (5 bases). The CDR3 spans 14 residues. Trimming shortened V by 8 bases and J by 0 bases, and 12 bases separated the two germline ends. The V gene's germline CDR1 is MNHEY and CDR2 SVGAGI. The CDR3 loop is CASDLGGSTDTQYF. CDR3 DNA sequence: TGTGCCAGCGACCTCGGCGGGAGCACAGATACGCAGTATTTT.

This clone occurred once. The chain has TRBV11-2 and TRBJ2-6; the D gene is possibly TRBD1 (5 bases). This CDR3 contains 16 residues. The V gene's germline CDR1 is SGHAT and CDR2 FQNNGV. Deletions cut 5 bases from V and 0 bases from J, with 11 bases between. In DNA form, the CDR3 reads TGTGCCAGCAGCCAGGGTGGGGCCTCTGGGGCCAACGTCCTGACTTTC. Protein sequence: CASSQGGASGANVLTF.

The DNA for the CDR3 is TGTGCCAGCAGGGCCAGCGGGACAGGGTCAATAAATGAGCAGTTCTTC. It codes for CASRASGTGSINEQFF. V and J are TRBV9 and TRBJ2-1, with 9 bases matching TRBD1. CDR1 is SGDLS, CDR2 YYNGEE, per germline. Unmatched junction bases numbered 13, after V lost 5 bases and J lost 7 bases. The CDR3 spans 16 residues. Full variable domain (outside the CDR3, taken from reference TRBV9 and TRBJ2-1): DSGVTQTPKHLITATGQRVTLRCSPRSGDLSVYWYQQSLDQGLQFLIQYYNGEERAKGNILERFSAQQFPDLHSELNLSSLELGDSALYFCASRASGTGSINEQFFGPGTRLTVL.

This clone showed up just once. The V call is TRBV10-1, the J call TRBJ1-1, with a tentative D call TRBD1 (5 bases). The length of the CDR3 is 12 residues. Trimming took off 11 bases at V and 5 bases at J, with 15 bases between the two ends. Germline V gives CDR1 WNHNN, CDR2 SYGVQD (reference sequence). The CDR3 spells CAAPTRGTEAFF. The CDR3 nucleotides read TGCGCCGCCCCAACGCGGGGGACTGAAGCTTTCTTT.

The chain combines TRBV29-1 with TRBJ2-3; possible D gene TRBD2, 6 bases. The V and J ends lost 8 bases and 1 base respectively, with 13 bases between them. Germline V CDR1 and CDR2: SQVTM, ANQGSEA. This CDR3 has 13 amino acids. CDR3 in amino acids: CSSRLDGTDTQYF. DNA for the CDR3: TGCAGCTCACGACTAGATGGCACAGATACGCAGTATTTT.

J is TRBJ2-3 and V is TRBV28, with D possibly being TRBD2 (7 bases). The length of the CDR3 is 14 residues. CDR1 and CDR2 from the germline V gene are MDHEN and SYDVKM. V was shortened by 4 bases and J by 8 bases, with 16 bases between the two germline ends. The CDR3, as DNA: TGTGCCAGCAGTTGGAAGGGGGGAGGGATTACGCAGTATTTT. Translated: CASSWKGGGITQYF.

A few counts support this clone. The chain joins TRBV14 to TRBJ1-3; D unclear. The CDR3 contains 13 residues. Trimming removed 4 bases at V and 0 bases at J, with 4 bases between. Germline CDR1 reads SGHDN; CDR2 reads FVKESK. CDR3 loop: CASSRSSGNTIYF. The CDR3 DNA sequence: TGTGCCAGCAGCCGGAGCTCTGGAAACACCATATATTTT.

This chain connects TRBV27 to TRBJ2-7; weak D call: TRBD2 (6 bases). V was pared by 10 bases and J by 3 bases, with 22 bases between. CDR1 is MNHEY and CDR2 is SMNVEV in the germline V gene (reference sequence). The CDR3 contains 15 residues. CDR3 in amino acids: CANLLAPLKGYEQYF. CDR3 DNA sequence: TGTGCCAATCTACTAGCCCCCTTAAAGGGCTACGAGCAGTACTTC.

Comment on this clone: Relative to the germline gene, one junction end is altered; a read error may explain this. The rearrangement joins TRBV4-2 to TRBJ1-1; D is uncertain. CDR3 length equals 15 residues. Germline loops: CDR1 LGHNA, CDR2 YNFKEQ. The CDR3 sequence: CASSEERSQNTEAFF. CDR3 nucleotide sequence: TGTGCCAGCAGCGAAGAGAGATCCCAGAACACTGAAGCTTTCTTT.

The chain has TRBV25-1 and TRBJ1-2; D ambiguous. The V gene's germline CDR1 is MGHDK and CDR2 SYGVNS. The CDR3 sequence is 13 residues long. Trimming stripped 3 bases from V and 2 bases from J, with 7 bases between. CDR3: CASSDAGNYGYTF. The CDR3 nucleotides are TGTGCCAGCAGTGACGCCGGGAACTATGGCTACACCTTC.

The V call is TRBV29-1, the J call TRBJ2-5; 8 bases align to TRBD1. There are 12 residues in the CDR3. V lost 7 bases and J lost 5; bases outside the gene matches: 6. Germline V gene lookup returns CDR1 SQVTM and CDR2 ANQGSEA. CDR3 region: CSAQQGGETQYF. The CDR3, as DNA: TGCAGCGCCCAACAGGGGGGCGAGACCCAGTACTTC.

The rearrangement links TRBV29-1 to TRBJ2-5, with 7 bases fitting TRBD2. Trimming removed 7 bases from V and 5 bases from J; junction bases left unmatched: 7. This CDR3 spans 12 amino acids. Germline V gives CDR1 SQVTM, CDR2 ANQGSEA. In DNA form, the CDR3 reads TGCAGCGCCTTCCGGGACTATGAGACCCAGTACTTC. Amino acids: CSAFRDYETQYF.